The entry below describes one T cell receptor beta chain. Its antigen is unidentified. At one of its ends the junction is not consistent with the germline gene, which may arise from a read error. The PCR had 60 Vbeta and 13 Jbeta primers. Clones were read by immunoSEQ multiplex PCR, and TCRdb kept only the in-frame ones, dropping some. The table lists more than 90,000 clones, roughly three quarters of them singletons. The sample is drawn from a study of cytomegalovirus exposure and HLA in healthy donors. The CDR3 totals 14 residues. Germline V gene sequence: CDR1 SEHNR, CDR2 FQNEAQ (reference sequence). Donors were ostensibly healthy at sampling, although undocumented immune exposures were probable. Study-level points and caveats: Prediction of most subjects' HLA-A and HLA-B alleles by TCR beta sequences was reportedly accurate. Three CMV-associated chains were confirmed in vitro to be specific for CMV antigens.

The TCR comes from a woman aged 55 to 70 in good health and CMV-seronegative. J is TRBJ1-2 and V is TRBV7-9; TRBD1 matches 8 bases. Sequenced sample: PBMCs. This CDR3 reads CAGSSGQGNYGYTF. The CDR3 nucleotides read TGTGCCGGCAGCTCCGGACAGGGAAACTATGGCTACACCTTC.